These 12 T cell receptor beta chains originate from one sample sequenced in a study of technical replicates of blood from a few donors. Data came from immunoSEQ multiplex PCR; TCRdb stores just in-frame clones and leaves some out. Counted here are over 65,000 clones, 94% occurring once; the ten biggest clones make up roughly 0.28%. Source material: T cells isolated from PBMCs. These receptor sequences come from a human donor in good health.

The chain is built from TRBV5-1 and TRBJ2-1, with D possibly TRBD1 on 6 matching bases. Germline V lookup: CDR1 SGHRS, CDR2 YFSETQ. The ends were cut back, 1 base at V and 7 bases at J, with 15 bases in the middle. This CDR3 is 15 amino acids long. The CDR3 loop reads CASSLSTGQGNEQFF. DNA for the CDR3: TGCGCCAGCAGCTTGAGTACAGGGCAAGGAAATGAGCAGTTCTTC.

The chain combines TRBV9 with TRBJ2-7; unclear D gene. Germline values: CDR1 SGDLS, CDR2 YYNGEE. CDR3 length: 14 residues. V was trimmed by 0 bases and J by 2 bases, leaving 9 bases between them. CDR3 amino acids: CASSVVPTAYEQYF. CDR3 coding DNA: TGTGCCAGCAGCGTAGTGCCAACAGCCTACGAGCAGTACTTC.

J is TRBJ2-6 and V is TRBV7-6; D gene uncertain. Germline V gene data show CDR1 as SGHVS and CDR2 as FNYEAQ. There are 16 residues in the CDR3. Trimming stripped 6 bases from V and 0 bases from J, with 12 bases between. CDR3 region: CASSARSSSGANVLTF. The CDR3 region has the DNA TGTGCCAGCAGTGCTCGGAGTAGCTCTGGGGCCAACGTCCTGACTTTC.

This clone was seen just once. V usage is TRBV29-1 and J usage is TRBJ1-1, with D perhaps matching TRBD1 (5 bases). The V and J ends lost 6 bases and 10 bases respectively, with 18 bases between them. The CDR3 covers 12 residues. Per germline, CDR1 SQVTM and CDR2 ANQGSEA. CDR3 region: CSVRRDPTVAFF. CDR3 DNA: TGCAGCGTCCGAAGGGATCCGACAGTAGCTTTCTTT. Using reference TRBV29-1 and TRBJ1-1 for the parts outside the CDR3, the full variable domain is SAVISQKPSRDICQRGTSLTIQCQVDSQVTMMFWYRQQPGQSLTLIATANQGSEATYESGFVIDKFPISRPNLTFSTLTVSNMSPEDSSIYLCSVRRDPTVAFFGQGTRLTVV.

The rearrangement joins TRBV5-1 to TRBJ1-1; D remains ambiguous. The V end lost 0 bases, the J end lost 0 bases, and 18 bases lay between the germline ends. Germline V CDR1 and CDR2: SGHRS, YFSETQ. The length of the CDR3 is 18 residues. The CDR3: CASSLALRQDQLNTEAFF. As DNA, the CDR3 is TGCGCCAGCAGCTTGGCCCTGAGGCAAGACCAGTTGAACACTGAAGCTTTCTTT.

The chain employs TRBV28 and TRBJ1-5; tentative D call: TRBD1 (5 bases). CDR1 is MDHEN, CDR2 SYDVKM, per germline. The CDR3 has 16 residues. Trimming left V 3 bases short and J 2 bases short, with 14 bases between. The CDR3 reads CASSFAGGRGNQPQHF. The CDR3, as DNA: TGTGCCAGCAGTTTTGCGGGGGGTCGGGGCAATCAGCCCCAGCATTTT. Full variable domain (rest looked up from reference TRBV28 and TRBJ1-5): DVKVTQSSRYLVKRTGEKVFLECVQDMDHENMFWYRQDPGLGLRLIYFSYDVKMKEKGDIPEGYSVSREKKERFSLILESASTNQTSMYLCASSFAGGRGNQPQHFGDGTRLSIL.

The chain uses TRBV27 and TRBJ2-7; 7 positions agree with TRBD2. Germline V gives CDR1 MNHEY, CDR2 SMNVEV (reference sequence). This CDR3 has 15 amino acids. Trimming cost V 6 bases and J 1 base; bases outside gene matches: 9. The DNA for the CDR3 is TGTGCCAGCAGGAATAACGGGAGGTGGTCCTACGAGCAGTACTTC. It yields the protein CASRNNGRWSYEQYF.

V is TRBV7-9 and J is TRBJ1-4; 8 bases agree with TRBD1. With V trimmed by 4 bases and J by 8 bases, 15 bases remained unmatched. Germline V gene data show CDR1 as SEHNR and CDR2 as FQNEAQ (reference sequence). The CDR3 loop spans 17 amino acids. Here the CDR3 reads CASSYKGPGQGLEKLFF. The DNA for the CDR3 is TGTGCCAGCAGCTACAAGGGACCCGGACAGGGTCTGGAAAAACTGTTTTTT.

The chain recombines TRBV11-2 with TRBJ1-1; 7 bases map to TRBD1. The junction had 14 bases not matched to a gene; V was cut back by 4 bases and J by 0 bases. There are 18 residues in the CDR3. Germline CDR1 is SGHAT and CDR2 is FQNNGV. This CDR3 reads CASSSLRRQGSLNTEAFF. For the CDR3, the DNA is TGTGCCAGCAGCTCCCTCCGGAGACAGGGCAGTCTGAACACTGAAGCTTTCTTT. Filled out from reference TRBV11-2 and TRBJ1-1, the complete variable domain reads EAGVAQSPRYKIIEKRQSVAFWCNPISGHATLYWYQQILGQGPKLLIQFQNNGVVDDSQLPKDRFSAERLKGVDSTLKIQPAKLEDSAVYLCASSSLRRQGSLNTEAFFGQGTRLTVV.

The CDR3 reads CASSLVVGGRTNEKLFF. The CDR3 DNA reads as TGCGCCAGCAGCTTAGTAGTAGGGGGTCGAACTAATGAAAAACTGTTTTTT. The V gene is TRBV5-1, the J gene TRBJ1-4; tentative D call: TRBD1 (6 bases). Germline CDR1 and CDR2: SGHRS and YFSETQ. The V gene lost 2 bases and the J gene lost 1 base, with 15 bases spanning the gap. This CDR3 has 17 residues.

The gene calls are TRBV7-6 and TRBJ1-1; D is unclear. V lost 1 base to trimming and J lost 7 bases, with 10 bases between them. The CDR3 is 13 amino acids. Germline-derived CDR1 and CDR2 are SGHVS and FNYEAQ. The CDR3 loop is CASSLVRENEAFF. The CDR3 coding sequence is TGTGCCAGCAGCTTAGTCCGGGAAAATGAAGCTTTCTTT.

The chain employs TRBV5-1 and TRBJ2-5, with 13 nucleotides matching TRBD2. Unmatched junction bases numbered 3, after V lost 3 bases and J lost 1 base. The CDR3 totals 16 residues. CDR1 is SGHRS, CDR2 YFSETQ, per germline. The CDR3 DNA reads TGCGCCAGCAGCTGGGGACTAGCGGGGCGCCAAGAGACCCAGTACTTC. It specifies CASSWGLAGRQETQYF.